These T cell receptor beta chains were read from a single sample in a study of blood T cell repertoires in COVID-19. Measured with immunoSEQ multiplex PCR; TCRdb has only the in-frame clones, and not every one. This table holds some 150,000 clones, under 85% found once. Sequenced input: peripheral blood. These receptors were obtained from a human donor in a cohort sampled during active COVID-19. The CDR3 runs from the conserved cysteine through the conserved F or W. Fields, in order: J gene, clone size, V gene, D gene, CDR3 DNA, CDR3 protein. A D gene is named only where the DNA matches it firmly. Size values are once, few and many counts, or a class for expanded clones, and some rows have none.

TRBJ2-1	NA	TRBV28	TRBD1	TGTGCCAGTCGGACAGGGTCTGGGCTCGTCAATGAGCAGTTCTTC	CASRTGSGLVNEQFF
TRBJ2-2	NA	TRBV2	TRBD1	TGTGCCAGTATCAGGTACCGGGACAGAACCGGGGAGCTGTTTTTT	CASIRYRDRTGELFF
TRBJ1-6	NA	TRBV7-6	NA	TGTGCCAGCAGCTTAGTTTCCGGAGAAAATTCACCCCTCCACTTT	CASSLVSGENSPLHF
TRBJ1-4	NA	TRBV6-2/TRBV6-3	TRBD1	TGTGCCAGCAGTTTGGGACAGGGGGCAACTAATGAAAAACTGTTTTTT	CASSLGQGATNEKLFF
TRBJ1-5	NA	TRBV18	NA	TGTGCCAGCTCCCCTGGGAACAGGGTTCAGCCCCAGCATTTT	CASSPGNRVQPQHF
TRBJ2-5	NA	TRBV5-4	TRBD2	TGTGCCAGCAGCTTAAAAACGGGGGGTCCAGAGACCCAGTACTTC	CASSLKTGGPETQYF
TRBJ2-2	NA	TRBV11-3	TRBD1	TGTGCCAGCAGCTCGGCAGGGGGCCTGAACACCGGGGAGCTGTTTTTT	CASSSAGGLNTGELFF
TRBJ2-5	NA	TRBV27	NA	TGTGCCAGCAGTTTAAATGGACAAGTCCAAGAGACCCAGTACTTC	CASSLNGQVQETQYF
TRBJ2-1	NA	TRBV18	TRBD2	TGTGCCAGCTCAAGGCGGGAGGGATCCTACAATGAGCAGTTCTTC	CASSRREGSYNEQFF
TRBJ2-1	NA	TRBV5-1	NA	TGCGCCAGCAGCGTTAAAAGAGGCCATGAGCAGTTCTTC	CASSVKRGHEQFF
TRBJ1-4	NA	TRBV9	TRBD1	TGTGCCAGCAGCACCCACAGGGGCAAGAATGAAAAACTGTTTTTT	CASSTHRGKNEKLFF
TRBJ2-7	NA	TRBV7-2	TRBD2	TGTGCCAGCAGCACTGCTAGCGGGAGGGCCGGGTACGAGCAGTACTTC	CASSTASGRAGYEQYF
TRBJ2-7	NA	TRBV15	NA	TGTGCCACCAGCAGAGGAGGAGGGCTAGCGAACTACGAGCAGTACTTC	CATSRGGGLANYEQYF
TRBJ2-5	once	TRBV7-3	TRBD1	TGTGCCAGCAGCTCCGAGGGGGCTGCGCAGGGGCGTGAGACCCAGTACTTC	CASSSEGAAQGRETQYF
TRBJ2-7	NA	TRBV27	NA	TGTGCCAGCAGTCTCTCGGGCGGGGTCAAGTTCTACGAGCAGTACTTC	CASSLSGGVKFYEQYF
TRBJ1-5	NA	TRBV12-5	TRBD1	TGTGCTAGTGGTCCGACAGGGGGGATTAATCAGCCCCAGCATTTT	CASGPTGGINQPQHF
TRBJ1-5	NA	TRBV28	TRBD1	TGTGCCAGCAGACCGACAGGGGAGGGCAATCAGCCCCAGCATTTT	CASRPTGEGNQPQHF
TRBJ1-5	once	TRBV19	TRBD1	TGTGCCAGTAGTTTCGGGACAGGGAGAAGCAATCAGCCCCAGCATTTT	CASSFGTGRSNQPQHF
TRBJ1-3	NA	TRBV7-9	NA	TGTTGCATAGGAGACGGAAACACCATATATTTT	CCIGDGNTIYF
TRBJ2-3	NA	TRBV12-3/TRBV12-4	NA	TGTGCCAGCACCCCCGTAAGGGGTGATACGCAGTATTTT	CASTPVRGDTQYF
TRBJ2-1	NA	TRBV6-6	TRBD1	TGTGCCAGCTGGGGACAGGGCGACAATGAGCAGTTCTTC	CASWGQGDNEQFF
TRBJ2-1	NA	TRBV11-2	NA	TGTGCCAGCAGCTTAACTGGAGATGAGCAGTTCTTC	CASSLTGDEQFF
TRBJ2-1	NA	TRBV15	NA	TGTGCCACCAGCAGAGATTCGCGAAGAATACTGAACAATGAGCAGTTCTTC	CATSRDSRRILNNEQFF
TRBJ1-5	NA	TRBV19	TRBD1	TGTGCCAGTAAATTGGGGGACAGAGTAAATCAGCCCCAGCATTTT	CASKLGDRVNQPQHF
TRBJ1-6	NA	TRBV7-9	NA	TGTGCCAGCAGCTTAGGAGGGGCCGGGGGTTCACCCCTCCACTTT	CASSLGGAGGSPLHF
TRBJ1-1	NA	TRBV4-2	TRBD1	TGTGCCAGCAGCCGCATGGGACAGGGGAAGAGCACTGAAGCTTTCTTT	CASSRMGQGKSTEAFF
TRBJ2-5	NA	TRBV10-3	TRBD2	TGTGCCATCAGTGACTCGACCGGGAGGGCCTACGGCCAGTACTTC	CAISDSTGRAYGQYF
TRBJ2-1	NA	TRBV19	NA	TGTGCCAGTAGTCTTGGTGGCTTCTCGGGCAATGAGCAGTTCTTC	CASSLGGFSGNEQFF